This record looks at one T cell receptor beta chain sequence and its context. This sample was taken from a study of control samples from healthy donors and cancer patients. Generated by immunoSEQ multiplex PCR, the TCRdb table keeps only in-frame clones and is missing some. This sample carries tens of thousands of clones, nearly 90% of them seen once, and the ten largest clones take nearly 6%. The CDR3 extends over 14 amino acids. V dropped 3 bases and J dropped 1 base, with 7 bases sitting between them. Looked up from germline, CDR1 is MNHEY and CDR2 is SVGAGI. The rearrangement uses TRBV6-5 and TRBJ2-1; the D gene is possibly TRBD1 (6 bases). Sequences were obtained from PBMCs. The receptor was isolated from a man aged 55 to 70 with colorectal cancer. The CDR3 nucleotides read TGTGCCAGCAGTTATCAGGGGTCCTACAATGAGCAGTTCTTC. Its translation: CASSYQGSYNEQFF.